Presented here are 23 T cell receptor beta chains from one specimen sequenced in a study of cytomegalovirus exposure and HLA in healthy donors. The PCR had 60 Vbeta and 13 Jbeta primers. The table came from immunoSEQ multiplex PCR; TCRdb's copy has only in-frame clones and leaves some out. The data show about 210,000 clones, more than 70% seen once. The sample taken for sequencing was PBMCs. These receptors were taken from a boy between 10 and 17 years old in good health and CMV-seronegative.

The chain recombines TRBV5-1 with TRBJ1-2; maybe TRBD1 (6 bases). Per germline, CDR1 SGHRS and CDR2 YFSETQ. Trimming shortened V by 4 bases and J by 5 bases, and 18 bases separated the two germline ends. The CDR3 loop spans 15 amino acids. The CDR3 sequence is CASSQGTPDPYGYTF. The DNA of the CDR3 is TGCGCCAGCAGCCAAGGGACACCTGACCCATATGGCTACACCTTC.

The CDR3 DNA sequence: TGTGCCAGCAGGGGGGACAGGGTCATCTATGGCTACACCTTC. Translating gives CASRGDRVIYGYTF. The chain employs TRBV2 and TRBJ1-2; 9 positions agree with TRBD1. V lost 6 bases to trimming and J lost 4 bases; unmatched junction nucleotides: 6. Germline lookup yields CDR1 SNHLY and CDR2 FYNNEI. The CDR3 is 14 amino acids.

Concerning this clone: Other nucleotide sequences from this sample produce the same CDR3. J is TRBJ2-5 and V is TRBV9; D is unresolved. Trimming pared 0 bases from V and 4 bases from J, leaving 4 bases between. Germline loops: CDR1 SGDLS, CDR2 YYNGEE. The CDR3 is 12 residues long. The CDR3, as DNA: TGTGCCAGCAGCGTAGGTCGAGAGACCCAGTACTTC. This encodes CASSVGRETQYF.

The J gene is TRBJ2-3, the V gene TRBV5-1; the match to TRBD2 covers 12 bases. Germline V gene lookup returns CDR1 SGHRS and CDR2 YFSETQ. CDR3 length equals 19 residues. The V and J ends lost 0 bases and 5 bases, in that order; junction bases with no gene match: 13. For the CDR3, the DNA is TGCGCCAGCAGCTTGGCCGGACTAGCGGGACCTAGGCGGGTAGATACGCAGTATTTT. Protein: CASSLAGLAGPRRVDTQYF.

This chain uses TRBV12-2 with TRBJ2-7; the listed D gene, TRBD2, was not tested against the DNA. TRBV12-2 is tagged as a pseudogene. This CDR3 spans 20 amino acids. CDR3 coding DNA: TGTGCAAGTCGCCTAAAAGGGGTATGGTCTTTACAGGGACTAATCCACGAGCAGTACTTC. Translation gives CASRLKGVWSLQGLIHEQYF.

This clone was recorded only once. The chain has TRBV18 and TRBJ1-6; possibly TRBD1 for D (5 bases). CDR1 is KGHSH, CDR2 LQKENI, per germline. V gave up 4 bases and J gave up 10 bases, with 14 bases separating them. The CDR3 runs 14 residues. CDR3 nucleotides: TGTGCCAGCTCACGTTCCAGGGAGGAATCACCCCTCCACTTT. Protein sequence: CASSRSREESPLHF.

This chain joins TRBV14 and TRBJ1-1; D is unresolved. The V and J ends lost 0 bases and 5 bases respectively, with 10 bases between them. Germline assignment: CDR1 SGHDN and CDR2 FVKESK. This CDR3 has 14 amino acids. The CDR3 loop reads CASSQETGRTEAFF. CDR3 coding DNA: TGTGCCAGCAGCCAAGAAACGGGTAGGACTGAAGCTTTCTTT.

This clone appeared a single time. The CDR3 nucleotides read TGCAGCGTTGGAGGTTATAGCAATCAGCCCCAGCATTTT. This gives the protein CSVGGYSNQPQHF. This chain connects TRBV29-1 to TRBJ1-5; D gene uncertain. Trimming left V 4 bases short and J 0 bases short, with 7 bases between. The CDR3 sequence is 13 residues long. CDR1 is SQVTM and CDR2 is ANQGSEA in the germline V gene.

The chain is built from TRBV30 and TRBJ1-1, with D uncertain. Germline-derived CDR1 and CDR2 are GTSNPN and SVGIG (reference sequence). The CDR3 has 14 residues. The V end lost 3 bases, the J end lost 1 base, and 12 bases lay between the germline ends. Here the CDR3 DNA reads TGTGCCTGGAGGGACTTGACGGAGAACACTGAAGCTTTCTTT. It codes for CAWRDLTENTEAFF. The full variable domain, in which reference TRBV30 and TRBJ1-1 provide the parts outside the CDR3, is SQTIHQWPATLVQPVGSPLSLECTVEGTSNPNLYWYRQAAGRGLQLLFYSVGIGQISSEVPQNLSASRPQDRQFILSSKKLLLSDSGFYLCAWRDLTENTEAFFGQGTRLTVV.

This chain links TRBV14 with TRBJ1-2; unclear D gene. The germline CDR1 and CDR2 sequences are SGHDN and FVKESK. This CDR3 has 13 residues. The ends were cut back, 5 bases at V and 0 bases at J, with 7 bases in the middle. CDR3 loop: CASSNLANYGYTF. The DNA of the CDR3 is TGTGCCAGCAGCAATCTAGCTAACTATGGCTACACCTTC.

The chain recombines TRBV13 with TRBJ2-3; 10 positions match TRBD2. J lost 3 bases, V lost 4 bases, and 7 bases had no gene match. Germline CDR1 reads PRHDT; CDR2 reads FYEKMQ (reference sequence). This CDR3 comprises 16 residues. The CDR3: CASSYRAGGGTDTQYF. The CDR3 DNA follows: TGTGCCAGCAGCTATCGAGCGGGGGGGGGTACAGATACGCAGTATTTT.

This clone showed up just a few times. J is TRBJ2-1 and V is TRBV9; 7 bases line up with TRBD2. The CDR3 runs 13 residues. CDR1 is SGDLS and CDR2 is YYNGEE in the germline V gene. The J segment lost 10 bases and the V segment lost 1 base, leaving 5 bases of the junction unmatched. DNA of the CDR3: TGTGCCAGCAGCGTATCAAGCGGGGTAGAGCAGTTCTTC. The encoded protein is CASSVSSGVEQFF.

The chain has TRBV11-3 and TRBJ2-7; 8 bases fit TRBD1. The V gene's germline CDR1 is SGHNT and CDR2 YENEEA. J gave up 5 bases and V 3 bases, and 15 bases lay outside the gene matches. CDR3 length equals 17 residues. The CDR3 bases are TGTGCCAGCAGCTTCCTTGAGGGGAGCGCAGGGGGCAACGAGCAGTACTTC. This encodes CASSFLEGSAGGNEQYF. The full variable domain, in which reference TRBV11-3 and TRBJ2-7 provide the parts outside the CDR3, is EAGVVQSPRYKIIEKKQPVAFWCNPISGHNTLYWYLQNLGQGPELLIRYENEEAVDDSQLPKDRFSAERLKGVDSTLKIQPAELGDSAVYLCASSFLEGSAGGNEQYFGPGTRLTVT.

The chain uses TRBV14 and TRBJ2-2; 13 bases align to TRBD2. This CDR3 has 18 amino acids. Germline V CDR1 and CDR2: SGHDN, FVKESK. The trim removed 3 bases at V and 4 bases at J, leaving 8 bases unmatched. Here the CDR3 DNA reads TGTGCCAGCAGCCACCTAGGACTAGCGGGGGCCTTCACCGGGGAGCTGTTTTTT. Translated, it gives CASSHLGLAGAFTGELFF.

This chain connects TRBV2 to TRBJ2-1, with D hard to call. The germline CDR1 and CDR2 sequences are SNHLY and FYNNEI. Trimming shortened V by 3 bases and J by 10 bases, and 4 bases separated the two germline ends. The CDR3 spans 10 residues. DNA for the CDR3: TGTGCCAGCAGTGATCGGGAGCAGTTCTTC. It codes for CASSDREQFF.

A few counts support this clone. The chain is built from TRBV14 and TRBJ2-7; D gene uncertain. Germline CDR1 reads SGHDN; CDR2 reads FVKESK. With 2 bases removed from V and 4 bases from J, the gap between germline ends came to 18 bases. CDR3 length: 16 amino acids. CDR3 coding DNA: TGTGCCAGCAGCCAATCAGGCTTATTCAGGATTTACGAGCAGTACTTC. It encodes CASSQSGLFRIYEQYF.

The chain combines TRBV30 with TRBJ2-5; 9 bases fit TRBD1. The DNA end is a closer match to TRBJ2-7, so the J assignment may be wrong. Per germline, CDR1 GTSNPN and CDR2 SVGIG (reference sequence). The CDR3 runs to 12 residues. The CDR3 sequence is CAYDRGVYEQYF. For the CDR3, the DNA is TGTGCCTACGACAGGGGGGTTTACGAGCAGTACTTC.

The J gene is TRBJ2-3, the V gene TRBV9; 9 bases line up with TRBD1. The V gene end was trimmed by 4 bases and the J gene end by 4 bases; junction bases not matched to a gene: 7. Per germline, CDR1 SGDLS and CDR2 YYNGEE. The CDR3 runs 15 residues. The CDR3 reads CASSPYRGRSDTQYF. The CDR3 nucleotides are TGTGCCAGCAGCCCATACAGGGGGCGATCAGATACGCAGTATTTT.

The chain is built from TRBV11-3 and TRBJ1-1; D may be TRBD1 (6 bases). Trimming left V 3 bases short and J 4 bases short, with 12 bases between. CDR1 and CDR2 from the germline V gene are SGHNT and YENEEA. This CDR3 is built from 14 residues. This CDR3 reads CASSFPDRSTEAFF. The CDR3 nucleotides read TGTGCCAGCAGCTTTCCAGACAGGAGCACTGAAGCTTTCTTT. The full variable domain, completed using reference TRBV11-3 and TRBJ1-1, is EAGVVQSPRYKIIEKKQPVAFWCNPISGHNTLYWYLQNLGQGPELLIRYENEEAVDDSQLPKDRFSAERLKGVDSTLKIQPAELGDSAVYLCASSFPDRSTEAFFGQGTRLTVV.

CDR3 coding DNA: TGTGCCAGCAGCTTGGACGGGCCCGTTCAGGGTGAGCAGTTCTTC. Protein product: CASSLDGPVQGEQFF. The chain carries TRBV5-4 and TRBJ2-1; a weak D match, TRBD1 (5 bases). Germline V gene sequence: CDR1 SGHNT, CDR2 YYREEE (reference sequence). This CDR3 has 15 residues. V was pared by 0 bases and J by 9 bases, with 16 bases between.

This clone was picked up a small number of times. This sequence joins TRBV5-4 and TRBJ2-5; 14 nucleotides align to TRBD2. V dropped 4 bases and J dropped 5; count of bases not matched to a gene: 4. This CDR3 is built from 15 residues. CDR1 SGHNT and CDR2 YYREEE come from the germline V gene (reference sequence). The CDR3 here is CASSGTSGSGETQYF. Written as DNA, the CDR3 is TGTGCCAGCAGCGGGACTAGCGGGAGCGGGGAGACCCAGTACTTC.

V usage is TRBV5-1 and J usage is TRBJ2-3; TRBD2 aligns across 9 bases. This CDR3 has 14 amino acids. Germline CDR1 is SGHRS and CDR2 is YFSETQ. Germline trimming cut 4 bases from V and 4 bases from J; bases unmatched to any gene: 4. CDR3 sequence: CASSTWTSADTQYF. In DNA, the CDR3 is TGCGCCAGCAGCACCTGGACTAGCGCAGATACGCAGTATTTT.

The chain uses TRBV19 and TRBJ2-7; TRBD2 is a possible D gene (7 bases). CDR1 is LNHDA, CDR2 SQIVND, per germline (reference sequence). The CDR3 sequence is 16 residues long. V was trimmed by 8 bases and J by 2 bases, leaving 22 bases between them. The CDR3: CASLLRVGGPTYEQYF. The CDR3 DNA reads as TGTGCCAGTCTCCTTCGGGTCGGGGGGCCCACCTACGAGCAGTACTTC.